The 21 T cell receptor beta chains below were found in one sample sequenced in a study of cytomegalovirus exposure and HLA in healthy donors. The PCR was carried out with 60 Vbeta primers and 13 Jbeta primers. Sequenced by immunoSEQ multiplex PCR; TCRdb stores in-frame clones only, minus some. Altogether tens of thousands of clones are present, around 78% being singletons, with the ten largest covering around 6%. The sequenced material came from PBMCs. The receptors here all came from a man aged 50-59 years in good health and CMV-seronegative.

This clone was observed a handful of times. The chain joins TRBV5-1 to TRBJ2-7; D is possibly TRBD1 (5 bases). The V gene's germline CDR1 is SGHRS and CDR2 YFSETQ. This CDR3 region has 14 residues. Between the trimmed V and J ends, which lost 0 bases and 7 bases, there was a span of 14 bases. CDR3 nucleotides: TGCGCCAGCAGCTTGGTCTTCAGGGTCCAGGAGCAGTACTTC. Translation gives CASSLVFRVQEQYF. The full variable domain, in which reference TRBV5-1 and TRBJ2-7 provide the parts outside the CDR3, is KAGVTQTPRYLIKTRGQQVTLSCSPISGHRSVSWYQQTPGQGLQFLFEYFSETQRNKGNFPGRFSGRQFSNSRSEMNVSTLELGDSALYLCASSLVFRVQEQYFGPGTRLTVT.

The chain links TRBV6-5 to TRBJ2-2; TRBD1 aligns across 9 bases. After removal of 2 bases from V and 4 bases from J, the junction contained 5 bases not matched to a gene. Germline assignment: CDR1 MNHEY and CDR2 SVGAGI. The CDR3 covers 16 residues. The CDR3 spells CASSYLDRGGTGELFF. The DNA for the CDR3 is TGTGCCAGCAGTTACCTCGACAGGGGGGGCACCGGGGAGCTGTTTTTT.

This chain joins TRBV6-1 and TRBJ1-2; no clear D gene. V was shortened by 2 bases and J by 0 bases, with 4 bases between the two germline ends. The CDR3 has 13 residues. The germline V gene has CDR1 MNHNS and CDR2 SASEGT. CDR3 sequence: CASSESPNYGYTF. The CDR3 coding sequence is TGTGCCAGCAGTGAAAGCCCTAACTATGGCTACACCTTC.

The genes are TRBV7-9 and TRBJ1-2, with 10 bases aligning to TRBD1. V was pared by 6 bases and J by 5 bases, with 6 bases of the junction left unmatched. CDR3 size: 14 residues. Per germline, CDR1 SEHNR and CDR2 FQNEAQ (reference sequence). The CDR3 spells CASSNGTGEYGYTF. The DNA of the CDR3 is TGTGCCAGCAGTAACGGGACAGGGGAGTATGGCTACACCTTC.

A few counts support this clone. The CDR3 nucleotides read TGTGCCAGTAGTGGGAGACAGGCGCCTGGGGCCAACGTCCTGACTTTC. This translates into CASSGRQAPGANVLTF. The V and J genes are TRBV19 and TRBJ2-6; tentative D call: TRBD1 (6 bases). Trimming removed 5 bases at V and 2 bases at J, with 13 bases between. Per germline, CDR1 LNHDA and CDR2 SQIVND (reference sequence). CDR3 length equals 16 residues.

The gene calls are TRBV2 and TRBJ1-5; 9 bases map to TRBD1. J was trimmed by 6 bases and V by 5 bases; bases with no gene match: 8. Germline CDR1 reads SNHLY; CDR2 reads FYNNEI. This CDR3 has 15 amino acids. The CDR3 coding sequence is TGTGCCAGCAGTCCAACAGGGGGCAGGGCTCAGCCCCAGCATTTT. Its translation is CASSPTGGRAQPQHF.

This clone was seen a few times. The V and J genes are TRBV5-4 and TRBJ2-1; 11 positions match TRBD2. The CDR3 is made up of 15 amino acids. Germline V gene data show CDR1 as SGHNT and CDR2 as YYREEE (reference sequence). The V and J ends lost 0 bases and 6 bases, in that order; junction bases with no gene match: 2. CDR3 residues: CASSLVAGGPNEQFF. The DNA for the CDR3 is TGTGCCAGCAGCTTGGTAGCGGGAGGGCCCAATGAGCAGTTCTTC.

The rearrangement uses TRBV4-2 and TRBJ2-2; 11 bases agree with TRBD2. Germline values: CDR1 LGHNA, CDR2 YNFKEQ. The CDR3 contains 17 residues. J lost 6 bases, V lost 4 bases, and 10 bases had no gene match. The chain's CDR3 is CASSRNGGLAGPGELFF. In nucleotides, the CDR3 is TGTGCCAGCAGCCGGAATGGCGGACTAGCGGGTCCCGGGGAGCTGTTTTTT.

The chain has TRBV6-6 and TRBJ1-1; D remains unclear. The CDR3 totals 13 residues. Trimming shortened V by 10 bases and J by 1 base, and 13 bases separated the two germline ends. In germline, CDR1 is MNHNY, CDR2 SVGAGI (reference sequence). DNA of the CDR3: TGTGCCATTACGGGGTTCCGGAACACTGAAGCTTTCTTT. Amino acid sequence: CAITGFRNTEAFF.

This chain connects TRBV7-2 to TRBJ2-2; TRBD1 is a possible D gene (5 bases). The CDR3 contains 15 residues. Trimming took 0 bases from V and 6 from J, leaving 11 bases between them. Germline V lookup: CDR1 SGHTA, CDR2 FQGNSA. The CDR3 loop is CASSLAVRGSGELFF. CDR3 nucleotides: TGTGCCAGCAGCTTAGCTGTAAGGGGTTCCGGGGAGCTGTTTTTT.

In nucleotides, the CDR3 is TGTGCCAGCAGTGACTTTTTCTTCAGGGGTGGCAATCAGCCCCAGCATTTT. Its translation is CASSDFFFRGGNQPQHF. V usage is TRBV6-4 and J usage is TRBJ1-5; a weak D match, TRBD1 (6 bases). The ends were cut back, 1 base at V and 2 bases at J, with 15 bases in the middle. The germline CDR1 and CDR2 sequences are MRHNA and SNTAGT. The length of the CDR3 is 17 residues.

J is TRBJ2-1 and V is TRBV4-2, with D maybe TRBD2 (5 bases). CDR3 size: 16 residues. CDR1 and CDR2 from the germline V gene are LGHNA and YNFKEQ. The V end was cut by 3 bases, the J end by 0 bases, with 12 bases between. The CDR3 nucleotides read TGTGCCAGCAGCCAGCAAAGCACTAGCTCCTACAATGAGCAGTTCTTC. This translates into CASSQQSTSSYNEQFF.

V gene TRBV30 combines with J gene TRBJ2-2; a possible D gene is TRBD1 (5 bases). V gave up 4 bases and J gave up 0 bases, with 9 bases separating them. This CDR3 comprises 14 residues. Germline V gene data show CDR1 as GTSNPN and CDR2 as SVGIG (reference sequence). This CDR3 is CAWTRQSNTGELFF. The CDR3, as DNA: TGTGCCTGGACGAGACAGTCGAACACCGGGGAGCTGTTTTTT.

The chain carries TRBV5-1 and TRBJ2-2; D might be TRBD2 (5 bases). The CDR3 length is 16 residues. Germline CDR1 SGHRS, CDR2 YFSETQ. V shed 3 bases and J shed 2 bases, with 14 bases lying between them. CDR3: CASSSPGMLNTGELFF. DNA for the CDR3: TGCGCCAGCAGCTCCCCGGGGATGCTAAACACCGGGGAGCTGTTTTTT.

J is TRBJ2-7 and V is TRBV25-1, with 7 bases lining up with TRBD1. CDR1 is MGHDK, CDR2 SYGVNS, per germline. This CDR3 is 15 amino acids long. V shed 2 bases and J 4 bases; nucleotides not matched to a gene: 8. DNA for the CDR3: TGTGCCAGCAGTGAAATCAGGACAGGAGAATACGAGCAGTACTTC. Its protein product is CASSEIRTGEYEQYF.

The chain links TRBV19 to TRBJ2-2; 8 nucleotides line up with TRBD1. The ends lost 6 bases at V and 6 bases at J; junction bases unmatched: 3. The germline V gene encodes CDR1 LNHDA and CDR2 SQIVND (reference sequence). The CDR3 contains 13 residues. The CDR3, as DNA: TGTGCCAGTAGGGCAGGGGGCCCCGGGGAGCTGTTTTTT. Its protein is CASRAGGPGELFF.

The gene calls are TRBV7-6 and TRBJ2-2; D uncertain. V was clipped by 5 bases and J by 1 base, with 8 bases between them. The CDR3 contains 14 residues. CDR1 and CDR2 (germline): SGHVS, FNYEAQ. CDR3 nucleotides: TGTGCCAGCAGCGGCCGACAGAACACCGGGGAGCTGTTTTTT. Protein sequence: CASSGRQNTGELFF.

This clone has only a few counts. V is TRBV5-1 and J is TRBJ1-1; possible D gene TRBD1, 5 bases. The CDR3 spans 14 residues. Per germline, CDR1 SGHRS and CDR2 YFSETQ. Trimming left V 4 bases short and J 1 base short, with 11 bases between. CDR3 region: CASSQTTENTEAFF. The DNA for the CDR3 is TGCGCCAGCAGCCAGACGACAGAGAACACTGAAGCTTTCTTT.

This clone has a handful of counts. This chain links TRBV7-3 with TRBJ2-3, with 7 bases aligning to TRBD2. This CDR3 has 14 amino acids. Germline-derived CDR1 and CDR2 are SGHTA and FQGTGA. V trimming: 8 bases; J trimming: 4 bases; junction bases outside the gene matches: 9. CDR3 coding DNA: TGTGCCAGCTGCTATAGCGGGCCTCCAGATACGCAGTATTTT. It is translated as CASCYSGPPDTQYF.

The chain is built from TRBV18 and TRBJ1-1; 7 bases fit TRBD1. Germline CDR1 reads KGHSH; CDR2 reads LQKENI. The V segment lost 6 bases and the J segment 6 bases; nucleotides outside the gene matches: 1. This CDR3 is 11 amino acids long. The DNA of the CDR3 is TGTGCCAGCTCGGGGACAGCTGAAGCTTTCTTT. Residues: CASSGTAEAFF.

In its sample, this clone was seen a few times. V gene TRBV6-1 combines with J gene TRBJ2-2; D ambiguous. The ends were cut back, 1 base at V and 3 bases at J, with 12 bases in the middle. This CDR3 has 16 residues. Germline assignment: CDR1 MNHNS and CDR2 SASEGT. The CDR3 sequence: CASSEGTGFDTGELFF. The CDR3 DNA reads TGTGCCAGCAGTGAAGGCACGGGTTTTGACACCGGGGAGCTGTTTTTT.